The sequence of this T cell receptor (beta chain) was determined in a study of technical replicates of blood from several donors. Sequencing used immunoSEQ multiplex PCR; TCRdb keeps in-frame clones, though not all of them. The sample includes tens of thousands of clones, 95% of them seen just once. This sequence originates from a human donor in good health. Sequenced: T cells isolated from PBMCs.

The chain's CDR3 is CATWTPGLVLDEQFF. The CDR3 DNA reads as TGTGCCACGTGGACCCCGGGACTAGTATTGGATGAGCAGTTCTTC. The rearrangement links TRBV10-3 to TRBJ2-1; 8 positions match TRBD2. The CDR3 has 15 residues. V lost 10 bases, J lost 8 bases, and 16 bases stayed unmatched. CDR1 is ENHRY and CDR2 is SYGVKD in the germline V gene.